Given below is one T cell receptor beta chain in context. The data derive from a study of control samples from healthy donors and cancer patients. Produced via immunoSEQ multiplex PCR; TCRdb's table is partial and in-frame only. The profile shows about 79,000 clones, 93% of them singletons. This clonotype was sampled from a woman between 40 and 55 years old with lung cancer. Sequenced: PBMCs.

CDR3 sequence reads: CASSRGTGQSSYNSPLHF. The CDR3 coding sequence is TGTGCCAGTAGTAGGGGGACAGGTCAGAGCTCCTATAATTCACCCCTCCACTTT. The chain carries TRBV19 and TRBJ1-6; the match to TRBD1 covers 8 bases. The CDR3 is made up of 18 amino acids. The V and J ends lost 4 bases and 0 bases, in that order; junction bases with no gene match: 8. Germline CDR1 and CDR2: LNHDA and SQIVND (reference sequence).